These T cell receptor beta chains were read from a single sample in a study of identical twins. TCRdb called the 5' RACE reads again in MiXCR, with one record for every CDR3 protein. The sample has about 220,000 distinct CDR3 sequences; 5.5% to 7.5% are singletons. These records were also assigned to another study, of T cells expressing NK-cell markers.

The sample taken for sequencing was CD8+ T cells sorted from blood. These receptors originate from a woman younger than 35 in good health. Both conserved end residues are trimmed from each CDR3. D genes are given only for firm matches.

J gene: TRBJ2-1
V gene: TRBV6-1
D gene: TRBD1
CDR3 protein: ASGAGQGAVDEQF

J gene: TRBJ2-2
V gene: TRBV5-1
D gene: TRBD2
CDR3 protein: ASSNGLAGPSGELF

J gene: TRBJ2-1
V gene: TRBV3-1
D gene: .
CDR3 protein: ASSQELGGPSYNEQF

J gene: TRBJ1-2
V gene: TRBV2
D gene: TRBD1
CDR3 protein: ASRDRVSDYGYT

J gene: TRBJ2-1
V gene: TRBV7-9
D gene: .
CDR3 protein: ASSRLGGEENEQF

J gene: TRBJ2-1
V gene: TRBV29-1
D gene: TRBD2
CDR3 protein: SVDRGSVNEQF

J gene: TRBJ2-3
V gene: TRBV12-3/TRBV12-4
D gene: .
CDR3 protein: ASSLADSHNKQY

J gene: TRBJ2-7
V gene: TRBV7-2
D gene: TRBD1
CDR3 protein: ASSLGGTGDYEQY

J gene: TRBJ1-1
V gene: TRBV12-3/TRBV12-4
D gene: .
CDR3 protein: ASSLGPGKATEAF

J gene: TRBJ1-2
V gene: TRBV15
D gene: .
CDR3 protein: ATSRDLAARGYT

J gene: TRBJ1-5
V gene: TRBV3-1
D gene: .
CDR3 protein: ASSLEYSNQPQH

J gene: TRBJ2-7
V gene: TRBV20-1
D gene: .
CDR3 protein: SAREGIEQY

J gene: TRBJ1-1
V gene: TRBV6-5
D gene: .
CDR3 protein: ASSYPVPLPSGEAF

J gene: TRBJ2-1
V gene: TRBV20-1
D gene: TRBD2
CDR3 protein: SARDRLAPTYNEQF

J gene: TRBJ2-1
V gene: TRBV7-9
D gene: TRBD2
CDR3 protein: ASLLASGSFNDEQF

J gene: TRBJ2-3
V gene: TRBV5-1
D gene: TRBD1
CDR3 protein: ASSLQGAIPSSTDTQY

J gene: TRBJ1-3
V gene: TRBV27
D gene: .
CDR3 protein: ASRSGNTIY

J gene: TRBJ2-7
V gene: TRBV5-6
D gene: .
CDR3 protein: ASSSMVHEQY

J gene: TRBJ1-4
V gene: TRBV7-2
D gene: .
CDR3 protein: ASSLVRGGVNEKLF

J gene: TRBJ2-7
V gene: TRBV10-3
D gene: TRBD2
CDR3 protein: AITLGLAGEQY

J gene: TRBJ1-1
V gene: TRBV7-3
D gene: .
CDR3 protein: ASSLAAGNTEAF

J gene: TRBJ2-7
V gene: TRBV5-5
D gene: .
CDR3 protein: ASSLVQTPYEQY

J gene: TRBJ2-2
V gene: TRBV6-2/TRBV6-3
D gene: .
CDR3 protein: ASSWGGAAGTGELF

J gene: TRBJ2-7
V gene: TRBV18
D gene: .
CDR3 protein: ASSGTEQY

J gene: TRBJ2-7
V gene: TRBV11-3
D gene: .
CDR3 protein: ASRWKDYEQY

J gene: TRBJ2-1
V gene: TRBV4-1
D gene: TRBD2
CDR3 protein: ASSLTRTSGEDEQF

J gene: TRBJ1-1
V gene: TRBV6-5
D gene: TRBD1
CDR3 protein: ASSYSRGLTEAF

J gene: TRBJ1-1
V gene: TRBV7-9
D gene: .
CDR3 protein: ASSPREGMNTEAF

J gene: TRBJ2-5
V gene: TRBV3-1
D gene: .
CDR3 protein: ASSQENTPWGVETQY

J gene: TRBJ2-7
V gene: TRBV3-1
D gene: .
CDR3 protein: ASSPGGATYEQY

J gene: TRBJ2-7
V gene: TRBV7-2
D gene: TRBD2
CDR3 protein: ASSLGGTSGYSYERY

J gene: TRBJ1-6
V gene: TRBV19
D gene: .
CDR3 protein: ASSIVQGAAPLH

J gene: TRBJ1-2
V gene: TRBV28
D gene: .
CDR3 protein: ASSPMAGVNYGYT

J gene: TRBJ2-3
V gene: TRBV13
D gene: .
CDR3 protein: ASIPRGAHTDTQY

J gene: TRBJ2-7
V gene: TRBV12-3/TRBV12-4
D gene: TRBD2
CDR3 protein: ASSLGPGGVHEQY

J gene: TRBJ2-6
V gene: TRBV6-1
D gene: .
CDR3 protein: ASSPGQTLYSGANVLT